Listed below are T cell receptor beta chains from one sample, sequenced in a study of T cell clones after liver transplantation. Generated by immunoSEQ multiplex PCR, the TCRdb table keeps only in-frame clones and is missing some. The sample carries tens of thousands of clones, around 96% recorded once. The sample in question was CD8+ T cells from blood, obtained 12 months after liver transplant. The receptor set was obtained from a human patient who received a liver transplant. A subset of T cells may come from the graft donor. Both conserved end residues are part of each CDR3. The D gene is left open where the match is weak. Rows give clone size only sometimes, using once, few, many, or a class for an expanded clone.

. | TRBJ1-5 | TRBV15 | . | CATSRERGLRQPQHF | TGTGCCACCAGCAGAGAAAGGGGTTTAAGGCAGCCCCAGCATTTT
. | TRBJ2-7 | TRBV5-4 | . | CASSTSANEQYF | TGTGCCAGCAGTACTTCAGCAAACGAGCAGTACTTC
. | TRBJ2-7 | TRBV9 | TRBD2 | CASSGRDGGLAGEQYF | TGTGCCAGCAGCGGGAGGGACGGAGGACTAGCGGGGGAGCAGTACTTC
. | TRBJ1-1 | TRBV27 | . | CASSPRTNAMNTEAFF | TGTGCCAGCAGTCCCCGGACTAACGCTATGAACACTGAAGCTTTCTTT
. | TRBJ1-2 | TRBV21-1 | . | CASTKRTSEGPQGGYTF | TGTGCCAGCACAAAACGGACTAGCGAGGGGCCTCAGGGTGGCTACACCTTC
. | TRBJ2-7 | TRBV5-1 | TRBD2 | CASSPERGATYEQYF | TGCGCCAGCAGCCCGGAGCGGGGAGCTACCTACGAGCAGTACTTC
. | TRBJ2-7 | TRBV29-1 | . | CSVEGSEYEQYF | TGCAGCGTTGAAGGTAGCGAATACGAGCAGTACTTC
once | TRBJ2-7 | TRBV4-3 | . | CASSQDWQGYEQYF | TGCGCCAGCAGCCAAGATTGGCAGGGGTACGAGCAGTACTTC
. | TRBJ2-7 | TRBV6-1 | TRBD2 | CASKWTSSYEQYF | TGTGCCAGCAAGTGGACTAGCTCCTACGAGCAGTACTTC
once | TRBJ2-7 | TRBV28 | . | CASSPNRDTSYEQYF | TGTGCCAGCAGCCCGAACCGGGACACTTCCTACGAGCAGTACTTC
. | TRBJ2-7 | TRBV15 | . | CATSRGQSPSYEQYF | TGTGCCACCAGCAGAGGACAGTCCCCTTCCTACGAGCAGTACTTC
. | TRBJ2-3 | TRBV6-5 | . | CASSYGTDTQYF | TGTGCCAGCAGTTACGGGACAGATACGCAGTATTTT
. | TRBJ2-7 | TRBV5-4 | . | CASSLAQGFYEQYF | TGTGCCAGCAGCTTGGCCCAGGGTTTCTACGAGCAGTACTTC
. | TRBJ1-5 | TRBV10-3 | . | CAISPGNNQPQHF | TGTGCCATCTCCCCAGGAAACAATCAGCCCCAGCATTTT
. | TRBJ2-2 | TRBV19 | TRBD2 | CASSIPLAGGVTGELFF | TGTGCCAGTAGTATCCCACTAGCGGGAGGCGTCACCGGGGAGCTGTTTTTT
. | TRBJ2-3 | TRBV7-9 | TRBD2 | CASLLAGDADTQYF | TGTGCCAGTCTCTTAGCGGGAGACGCGGATACGCAGTATTTT
. | TRBJ2-1 | TRBV30 | . | CAWSVHVDNEQFF | TGTGCCTGGAGTGTACATGTTGACAATGAGCAGTTCTTC
. | TRBJ2-1 | TRBV11-3 | TRBD2 | CASSFTGGPFNEQFF | TGTGCCAGCAGCTTTACGGGAGGGCCCTTCAATGAGCAGTTCTTC
. | TRBJ1-4 | TRBV5-5 | . | CASSLGQFATNEKLFF | TGTGCCAGCAGCCTCGGACAGTTTGCAACTAATGAAAAACTGTTTTTT
. | TRBJ2-7 | TRBV28 | TRBD2 | CASSLRTSGRGQYF | TGTGCCAGCAGTTTGAGGACTAGCGGGAGAGGGCAGTACTTC
. | TRBJ2-1 | TRBV18 | TRBD2 | CASSLPGGAYNEQFF | TGTGCCAGCTCACTACCGGGGGGGGCTTACAATGAGCAGTTCTTC
. | TRBJ1-1 | TRBV19 | . | CASRPEGSTEAFF | TGTGCCAGTAGACCCGAAGGAAGCACTGAAGCTTTCTTT
. | TRBJ2-1 | TRBV12-2 | . | CASRLVARGEQFF | TGTGCAAGTCGCTTAGTGGCTAGGGGTGAGCAGTTCTTC
. | TRBJ2-1 | TRBV5-1 | TRBD2 | CASSFWISGGNEQFF | TGCGCCAGCAGCTTTTGGATTTCGGGGGGCAATGAGCAGTTCTTC
few | TRBJ1-1 | TRBV29-1 | . | CSASPGDLNTEAFF | TGCAGCGCATCCCCAGGGGACTTGAACACTGAAGCTTTCTTT
. | TRBJ2-7 | TRBV11-2 | . | CASSFESSYEQYF | TGTGCCAGCAGCTTTGAAAGCTCCTACGAGCAGTACTTC
. | TRBJ2-7 | TRBV7-9 | . | CASSLNRGGGEQYF | TGTGCCAGCAGCTTAAATAGGGGAGGAGGCGAGCAGTACTTC
. | TRBJ2-7 | TRBV5-5 | TRBD2 | CASSLGGTSGRYEQYF | TGTGCCAGCAGCTTGGGGGGTACTAGCGGGAGATACGAGCAGTACTTC
. | TRBJ2-7 | TRBV27 | . | CASSLSPGTRRSYEQYF | TGTGCCAGCAGTTTATCCCCGGGGACTCGCCGCTCCTACGAGCAGTACTTC
. | TRBJ2-7 | TRBV7-9 | . | CASSSDRLWQYF | TGTGCCAGCAGCTCGGACAGATTGTGGCAGTACTTC
. | TRBJ1-1 | TRBV13 | . | CASSLGLGGSTEAFF | TGTGCCAGCAGCTTAGGCCTAGGGGGTAGCACTGAAGCTTTCTTT
. | TRBJ2-1 | TRBV9 | TRBD2 | CASSGRLAGDVGEQFF | TGTGCCAGCAGCGGCCGACTAGCGGGAGATGTCGGCGAGCAGTTCTTC
. | TRBJ2-1 | TRBV6-5 | TRBD1 | CASRGDRYNEQFF | TGTGCCAGCAGGGGGGACAGATACAATGAGCAGTTCTTC
. | TRBJ2-7 | TRBV4-2 | TRBD2 | CASSQRGLAGGRSYEQYF | TGTGCCAGCAGCCAAAGGGGCCTAGCGGGAGGGCGATCCTACGAGCAGTACTTC
once | TRBJ1-1 | TRBV4-2 | . | CASSQATNRWNTEAFF | TGTGCCAGCAGCCAAGCAACAAACCGATGGAACACTGAAGCTTTCTTT
. | TRBJ2-7 | TRBV7-2 | TRBD2 | CASSLGASGPTYEQYF | TGTGCCAGCAGCTTAGGGGCTAGCGGGCCTACCTACGAGCAGTACTTC
. | TRBJ1-3 | TRBV9 | . | CASSIGSGTDGNTIYF | TGTGCCAGCAGCATAGGTTCCGGGACGGACGGAAACACCATATATTTT
. | TRBJ2-3 | TRBV7-8 | . | CASSPLAASTDTQYF | TGTGCCAGCAGCCCCCTGGCCGCTAGCACAGATACGCAGTATTTT
. | TRBJ2-5 | TRBV27 | TRBD2 | CASSPREGPTETQYF | TGTGCCAGCAGTCCCCGGGAGGGCCCCACGGAGACCCAGTACTTC
. | TRBJ2-3 | TRBV28 | TRBD2 | CASSLLAGAIDTQYF | TGTGCCAGCAGTTTATTAGCGGGAGCGATCGATACGCAGTATTTT
. | TRBJ2-7 | TRBV9 | TRBD2 | CASSARATSYHEQYF | TGTGCCAGCAGCGCAAGAGCGACTAGCTACCACGAGCAGTACTTC
. | TRBJ1-2 | TRBV5-6 | TRBD1 | CASRTQGYYGYTF | TGTGCCAGCAGAACACAGGGGTACTATGGCTACACCTTC
once | TRBJ2-1 | TRBV6-5 | TRBD2 | CASSYGGSSYNEQFF | TGTGCCAGCAGTTACGGCGGGAGCTCCTACAATGAGCAGTTCTTC
. | TRBJ2-3 | TRBV9 | . | CASSEGLMATDTQYF | TGTGCCAGCAGCGAGGGACTCATGGCTACAGATACGCAGTATTTT
few | TRBJ2-5 | TRBV29-1 | TRBD1 | CSVLGQGWSETQYF | TGCAGCGTTCTCGGACAGGGGTGGTCGGAGACCCAGTACTTC
. | TRBJ2-2 | TRBV5-4 | . | CASSTPRNTNTGELFF | TGTGCCAGCAGCACCCCGCGAAACACGAACACCGGGGAGCTGTTTTTT
. | TRBJ2-1 | TRBV27 | . | CATRSGASSYNEQFF | TGTGCCACCAGGTCGGGGGCGAGCTCCTACAATGAGCAGTTCTTC
. | TRBJ1-2 | TRBV12-2 | . | CASRPRGTAAVEGYTF | TGTGCAAGTCGCCCAAGGGGCACAGCCGCGGTTGAAGGCTACACCTTC
. | TRBJ2-7 | TRBV5-1 | . | CASSFSSGTYEQYF | TGCGCCAGCAGCTTTTCCTCCGGCACCTACGAGCAGTACTTC
. | TRBJ2-7 | TRBV28 | TRBD1 | CASSSSGQGTSRLKEQYF | TGTGCCAGCAGTTCCAGTGGACAGGGAACATCCCGGTTGAAGGAGCAGTACTTC
once | TRBJ2-1 | TRBV27 | TRBD2 | CASSLAGGGNEQFF | TGTGCCAGCAGCCTAGCGGGAGGAGGTAATGAGCAGTTCTTC
. | TRBJ2-1 | TRBV14 | TRBD2 | CASSEPGLGMDNEQFF | TGTGCCAGCAGCGAACCGGGACTAGGTATGGACAATGAGCAGTTCTTC
. | TRBJ2-2 | TRBV28 | . | CASRLTGELFF | TGTGCCAGCAGACTGACAGGGGAGCTGTTTTTT
. | TRBJ2-7 | TRBV7-6 | . | CASSPGMEQYF | TGTGCCAGCAGCCCTGGGATGGAGCAGTACTTC
. | TRBJ2-5 | TRBV12-5 | . | CASGFDWNQETQYF | TGTGCTAGTGGTTTCGACTGGAACCAAGAGACCCAGTACTTC